The 20 T cell receptor beta chains given below trace back to one sample, sequenced in a study of T cells after yellow fever vaccination. Each CDR3 protein gets one entry after TCRdb re-called the 5' RACE reads with MiXCR. The sample contains roughly 400,000 distinct CDR3 sequences, 18% of which appear only once. This specimen was PBMCs, taken before the yellow fever booster vaccination. The receptors shown here come from a man younger than 30 who received the YFV17D yellow fever vaccine.

The chain has TRBV6-6 and TRBJ1-2, with D hard to call. Germline V lookup: CDR1 MNHNY, CDR2 SVGAGI (reference sequence). With 1 base removed from V and 2 bases from J, the gap between germline ends came to 8 bases. This CDR3 spans 14 amino acids. CDR3 DNA: TGTGCCAGCAGTTACTTCGACGGCAACTATGGCTACACCTTC. This encodes CASSYFDGNYGYTF.

This clonotype was seen a handful of times. V gene TRBV4-3 combines with J gene TRBJ2-7, with a weak D call TRBD2 (5 bases). In germline, CDR1 is LGHNA, CDR2 YSLEER. The V end lost 0 bases, the J end lost 3 bases, and 12 bases lay between the germline ends. CDR3 length: 15 residues. CDR3: CASSQERSGYYEQYF. CDR3 coding DNA: TGCGCCAGCAGCCAAGAACGAAGCGGTTACTACGAGCAGTACTTC.

This rearrangement joins TRBV9 to TRBJ1-3; a weak D match, TRBD1 (6 bases). Trimming took 3 bases from V and 4 from J, leaving 14 bases between them. Germline V CDR1 and CDR2: SGDLS, YYNGEE. This CDR3 is built from 15 residues. In DNA form, the CDR3 reads TGTGCCAGCAGCGAGGGGGAAGCGGCCGGAAACACCATATATTTT. Its protein is CASSEGEAAGNTIYF.

This clonotype came up a few times. The chain carries TRBV6-2 or TRBV6-3 and TRBJ2-5, with D possibly matching TRBD2 (5 bases). The length of the CDR3 is 11 residues. CDR1 is MNHEY, CDR2 SVGEGT, per germline. Between the trimmed V and J ends, which lost 3 bases and 10 bases, there was a span of 9 bases. The CDR3 coding sequence is TGTGCCAGCAGTTATACAGAGGGCCAGTACTTC. This sequence encodes CASSYTEGQYF.

This clonotype was found a few times. The chain has TRBV5-6 and TRBJ1-1; no clear D. The CDR3 consists of 16 residues. V dropped 1 base and J dropped 4 bases, with 17 bases sitting between them. CDR1 and CDR2 (germline): SGHDT, YYEEEE. The CDR3 DNA is TGTGCCAGCAGCTTGCTGGCCGCCCCCACGAGCACTGAAGCTTTCTTT. Its protein is CASSLLAAPTSTEAFF.

The rearrangement uses TRBV7-2 and TRBJ1-4, with D maybe TRBD1 (6 bases). V dropped 2 bases and J dropped 6 bases, with 10 bases sitting between them. CDR1 and CDR2 (germline): SGHTA, FQGNSA. The CDR3 totals 14 residues. The CDR3 DNA sequence: TGTGCCAGCAGCTTACGGCAGGGGTATGAAAAACTGTTTTTT. Translating gives CASSLRQGYEKLFF.

The gene calls are TRBV30 and TRBJ1-6, with D tentatively TRBD1 (5 bases). Germline V lookup: CDR1 GTSNPN, CDR2 SVGIG (reference sequence). The V end lost 0 bases, the J end lost 6 bases, and 12 bases lay between the germline ends. This CDR3 is 15 amino acids long. The CDR3 sequence is CAWSVGGGRNSPLHF. The CDR3 DNA follows: TGTGCCTGGAGTGTTGGCGGGGGACGTAATTCACCCCTCCACTTT.

This clonotype was seen many times. This sequence joins TRBV5-6 and TRBJ2-4; D is unresolved. Germline CDR1 is SGHDT and CDR2 is YYEEEE. Trimming cost V 6 bases and J 6 bases, with 16 bases left between them. The CDR3 has 14 residues. This CDR3 is CASTETGVGNIQYF. The CDR3 DNA follows: TGTGCCAGCACCGAAACGGGCGTCGGAAACATTCAGTACTTC.

This clonotype was seen a handful of times. V and J are TRBV7-9 and TRBJ2-5; the match to TRBD1 covers 12 bases. The CDR3 is made up of 15 amino acids. From germline, CDR1 is SEHNR and CDR2 FQNEAQ (reference sequence). Trimming took 4 bases from V and 2 from J; bases not matched to a gene: 2. This chain's CDR3 is CASSWDRGRQETQYF. As DNA, the CDR3 is TGTGCCAGCAGCTGGGACAGGGGGCGGCAAGAGACCCAGTACTTC.

This chain connects TRBV20-1 to TRBJ2-1, with 12 nucleotides matching TRBD2. The CDR3 has 18 amino acids. CDR1 is DFQATT and CDR2 is SNEGSKA in the germline V gene (reference sequence). Trimming took 4 bases from V and 3 from J; bases not matched to a gene: 13. The CDR3 loop is CSAIGRLAGEYLYNEQFF. The CDR3, as DNA: TGCAGTGCTATCGGTCGACTAGCGGGGGAATACCTCTACAATGAGCAGTTCTTC.

The rearrangement uses TRBV5-5 and TRBJ1-5; D is perhaps TRBD1 (6 bases). V was shortened by 4 bases and J by 4 bases, with 18 bases between the two germline ends. The CDR3 runs to 16 residues. The germline V gene encodes CDR1 SGHKS and CDR2 YYEKEE (reference sequence). This CDR3 reads CASSPGNRGENQPQHF. In nucleotides, the CDR3 is TGTGCCAGCAGCCCAGGGAATAGGGGGGAGAATCAGCCCCAGCATTTT.

The rearrangement links TRBV6-2 or TRBV6-3 to TRBJ2-5, with TRBD2 matching 14 bases. The J segment lost 4 bases and the V segment lost 4 bases, leaving 14 bases of the junction unmatched. Germline loops: CDR1 MNHEY, CDR2 SVGEGT. The CDR3 runs 19 residues. The CDR3 reads CASSWETSGGASFGETQYF. The DNA for the CDR3 is TGTGCCAGCAGTTGGGAGACTAGCGGGGGGGCGAGTTTCGGAGAGACCCAGTACTTC.

The chain carries TRBV6-5 and TRBJ2-3, with 9 bases identical to TRBD2. Germline CDR1 is MNHEY and CDR2 is SVGAGI. The V gene end was trimmed by 2 bases and the J gene end by 5 bases; junction bases not matched to a gene: 5. The CDR3 runs to 15 residues. CDR3 coding DNA: TGTGCCAGCAGTTACGTCAGCGGGGGGAGAGATACGCAGTATTTT. Amino acids: CASSYVSGGRDTQYF.

This clonotype was counted only a few times. The V and J genes are TRBV6-6 and TRBJ1-1; 8 bases are a match to TRBD1. CDR1 and CDR2 from the germline V gene are MNHNY and SVGAGI (reference sequence). J was trimmed by 1 base and V by 7 bases; bases with no gene match: 2. CDR3 length: 13 amino acids. The CDR3 DNA sequence: TGTGCCAGCATGGACAGGGAGAACACTGAAGCTTTCTTT. Protein: CASMDRENTEAFF.

This clonotype has a handful of counts. The chain has TRBV5-1 and TRBJ2-3; TRBD2 matches at 8 bases. Germline V gene sequence: CDR1 SGHRS, CDR2 YFSETQ. J was trimmed by 2 bases and V by 6 bases; bases with no gene match: 5. The CDR3 runs to 14 residues. The CDR3 reads CASTSGGATDTQYF. As DNA, the CDR3 is TGCGCCAGCACCTCGGGGGGGGCCACAGATACGCAGTATTTT.

Many counts were recorded for this clonotype. The V call is TRBV5-1, the J call TRBJ2-1; D may be TRBD1 or TRBD2 (6 bases each). V was cut by 3 bases and J by 7 bases, with 20 bases left in between. There are 16 residues in the CDR3. CDR1 and CDR2 (germline): SGHRS, YFSETQ. CDR3 residues: CASSSVPGAGGNEQFF. The CDR3 nucleotides read TGCGCCAGCAGCTCAGTCCCGGGGGCAGGTGGGAATGAGCAGTTCTTC.

Only a few counts were recorded for this clonotype. The chain couples TRBV5-1 to TRBJ2-5; 10 bases agree with TRBD2. Germline CDR1 reads SGHRS; CDR2 reads YFSETQ. With V trimmed by 4 bases and J by 1 base, 19 bases remained unmatched. The CDR3 covers 20 residues. CDR3 amino acids: CASSAWTGRLAGAFQETQYF. CDR3 sequence (DNA): TGCGCCAGCAGCGCCTGGACAGGGCGTCTAGCGGGGGCCTTCCAAGAGACCCAGTACTTC.

The V gene is TRBV6-5, the J gene TRBJ1-5; D unclear. The germline V and J ends were trimmed by 1 base and 1 base, with 11 bases remaining between them. The CDR3 covers 16 residues. Germline CDR1 is MNHEY and CDR2 is SVGAGI. CDR3 sequence reads: CASSYLGIGSNQPQHF. The CDR3 DNA is TGTGCCAGCAGTTACTTGGGAATTGGGAGCAATCAGCCCCAGCATTTT.

V gene TRBV27 combines with J gene TRBJ2-3, with 7 bases lining up with TRBD2. The trim removed 8 bases at V and 3 bases at J, leaving 2 bases unmatched. The CDR3 is 12 amino acids. Germline V gives CDR1 MNHEY, CDR2 SMNVEV (reference sequence). CDR3 in DNA: TGTGCCAGCGGGGGGGGGACAGATACGCAGTATTTT. Its protein product is CASGGGTDTQYF.

This clonotype was seen a handful of times. The J gene is TRBJ2-5, the V gene TRBV20-1; TRBD2 is a possible D gene (6 bases). CDR3 length: 13 residues. Trimming left V 4 bases short and J 12 bases short, with 21 bases between. Germline CDR1 and CDR2: DFQATT and SNEGSKA (reference sequence). This chain's CDR3 is CSATGTSAVVKYF. The CDR3 nucleotides are TGCAGTGCTACCGGGACTTCCGCCGTTGTCAAGTACTTC.